Below, 5 T cell receptor beta chains from the same sample are listed, as sequenced in a study of neurological immune-mediated disorders. One entry per CDR3 protein, called by TCRdb with MiXCR from the 5' RACE reads. The data contain about 48,000 distinct CDR3 sequences, about 9.3% of them singletons. Sequenced input: PBMCs. Every receptor here comes from a woman aged 40 to 50 with HTLV-1-associated myelopathy (HAM/TSP).

At least ten counts were recorded for this clonotype. V is TRBV7-2 and J is TRBJ2-5; 9 bases map to TRBD2. CDR3 length equals 16 residues. Unmatched junction bases numbered 8, after V lost 5 bases and J lost 1 base. The germline gives CDR1 SGHTA, CDR2 FQGNSA. The CDR3 is CASSTAGRGGQETQYF. The CDR3 bases are TGTGCCAGCAGCACGGCGGGGCGGGGGGGCCAAGAGACCCAGTACTTC.

This clonotype occurred many times. J is TRBJ1-4 and V is TRBV6-5; no reliable D call. V was cut by 3 bases and J by 6 bases, with 17 bases left in between. CDR1 MNHEY and CDR2 SVGAGI come from the germline V gene. The CDR3 consists of 16 residues. CDR3 sequence reads: CASSYGRFVLDEKLFF. CDR3 coding DNA: TGTGCCAGCAGTTATGGCAGATTCGTCTTGGATGAAAAACTGTTTTTT.

This clonotype was picked up many times. The gene calls are TRBV3-1 and TRBJ2-1, with no clear D. The germline CDR1 and CDR2 sequences are LGHDT and YNNKEL (reference sequence). Trimming left V 4 bases short and J 5 bases short, with 9 bases between. CDR3 length equals 13 residues. The CDR3 loop reads CASSPDFNNEQFF. CDR3 bases: TGTGCCAGCAGCCCCGACTTTAACAATGAGCAGTTCTTC.

In this sample, this clonotype turned up many times. A junction boundary mismatches the germline segment, possibly from a read error. The genes are TRBV7-9 and TRBJ1-1; no firm D call. The CDR3 contains 14 residues. CDR1 is SEHNR, CDR2 FQNEAQ, per germline (reference sequence). The DNA for the CDR3 is TGTGCCAGCAGCCTAGCGCCGCCGGGGACTGAAGCTTTCTTT. This encodes CASSLAPPGTEAFF.

This clonotype was observed at least ten times. The CDR3 region is CSARDSPNTEAFF. Here the CDR3 DNA reads TGCAGTGCTAGAGATTCACCGAACACTGAAGCTTTCTTT. The chain has TRBV20-1 and TRBJ1-1; D is undetermined. Germline V gene lookup returns CDR1 DFQATT and CDR2 SNEGSKA (reference sequence). This CDR3 region has 13 residues. V lost 0 bases and J 1 base, leaving 6 bases between the germline ends.